This T cell receptor beta chain was captured in a study of shared clonotypes between healthy human individuals (dated by TCRdb to the early 2020s). Looking at the study overall: The cohort comprised two women and a few men aged 18 to 49 years. Each donor's leukapheresis produced roughly between roughly 0.85 and 9.5 billion PBMCs. To increase sequencing depth and limit assay-specific biases, TCR repertoire library preparation and sequencing were carried out by different laboratories using diverse techniques. To estimate repertoire size and how much clonotypes are shared between individuals, the study performed deep sequencing of blood TCR repertoires from roughly five healthy adults.

Healthy HIV-negative adults with no recently reported acute infections or vaccinations were included as donors. Every donor was a Caucasian adult residing in Nashville, Tennessee, USA. For unsorted samples, about 90 million PBMCs were counted, and genomic DNA was extracted using the QIAamp DNA Blood Mini kit. Blood was obtained by leukapheresis, after which PBMCs were separated by Ficoll-Histopaque density gradient centrifugation and cryopreserved in liquid nitrogen vapor phase. Using the deep immunoSEQ assay, TCR CDR3 regions were amplified from genomic DNA by multiplex PCR. Extracted genomic DNA from each cell subset was distributed evenly across all wells of several immunoSEQ 96-well plates, and each plate was treated as a replicate. For unsorted PBMC, about 300 ng of genomic DNA, equivalent to about 30,000 T cell genomes, went into each replicate PCR. Genomic DNA from unsorted PBMC was sequenced over ten immunoSEQ deep assay plates. Purified libraries were measured with a Qubit 3.0 fluorometer, size-checked on a Bioanalyzer 2100, and measured again with the KAPA Library Quantification kit. Every immunoSEQ 96-well plate was sequenced on a separate single-read 150-cycle Illumina NextSeq 550 flow cell. On the study's bioinformatics: Because only junctional sequences without quality scores were contained in the immunoSEQ output, filtering matching that applied to full-length reads could not be performed. To assign V/J genes and CDR3, sequences were annotated against IMGT germline references using PyIR, a Python wrapper for IgBLAST v1.9. Any read was removed if the V/J assignment was weak (E-value above 1e-6), the CDR3 was missing, or the read contained stop codons, out-of-frame junctions, or ambiguous translated residues. V3J clonotypes were defined by identical inferred V gene, J gene, and CDR3 amino acid sequence. Percentage overlap between repertoires was computed as shared unique clonotypes divided by the size of the smaller repertoire. Richness of each repertoire was evaluated using RTK rarefaction, the Chao1 estimator, and Recon v2.1 estimates of unobserved clonotypes. The table was pulled from immuneACCESS by TCRdb, which kept in-frame rearrangements only. Such tables lose some clones; where checked, under half of the loss comes from unresolved V genes, and the rest has no known cause. The V and J calls and clone size are taken from that table; D and trimming were inferred from the DNA. The sample table records some 500,000 clones; 75% to 80% of these occur just once. The ten largest account for more than 10% of the sample.

Of note for this clone: What this receptor recognizes is not known. It is likely a read error: a sequence one base away is far more abundant. This sample includes further DNA sequences coding for the same CDR3.

Findings and caveats that apply to the study as a whole: Only blood was sampled, and tissue TCR repertoires likely differ from those in blood. Pairwise subsampling led to the expectation that sequencing depth would affect the degree of clonotype sharing among donors. The genetic and exposure-history diversity represented was limited by the small number of donors.

The sequenced sample was PBMCs. This receptor was identified in a woman between 35 and 50 years old in good health. Some clones in this sample may be carry-over from other donors' samples.

The bases read TGTGCCAGCAGTGGAGGGATCGCGTCTGGAAACACCATATATTTT. The translation is CASSGGIASGNTIYF. This chain is built from TRBV6-1 and TRBJ1-3; the D gene cannot be resolved reliably. V loses 4 bases, J loses 1 base, and the germline ends lie 11 bases apart. CDR1 and CDR2 are read off the germline V gene as MNHNS and SASEGT. From the cysteine up to the phenylalanine, the CDR3 has a length of 15 residues. The sequence is cut down to CDR3 DNA, 45 bases in frame from base 1.